The 3 T cell receptor beta chains given below trace back to one sample, sequenced in a study of blood T cells in healthy people across ages. With a J-beta primer mix and a sample-barcoded 5' primer, a second PCR ran about 7 to 12 cycles. MiXCR, applied by TCRdb to the 5' RACE reads, yields one record per CDR3 protein. The repertoire holds about 1.8 million distinct CDR3 sequences, less than 50% seen once, with 2.1% in the top ten. Sequencing input: blood. These receptors came from a woman aged 40 to 50 in good health.

Turning to this clonotype: Since a much larger clone is just one base distant, this may be a read error. V gene TRBV5-1 combines with J gene TRBJ1-2; 7 nucleotides line up with TRBD1. The V segment lost 2 bases and the J segment 2 bases; nucleotides outside the gene matches: 3. The CDR3 covers 14 residues. Germline loops: CDR1 SGHRS, CDR2 YFSETQ. The CDR3 DNA sequence: TGCGCCAGCAGCTTCGAGGGACAGAACTATGGCTACACCTTC. As protein: CASSFEGQNYGYTF.

This clonotype turned up a few times. V is TRBV2 and J is TRBJ2-1, with TRBD2 matching over 11 bases. CDR3 length equals 15 residues. Germline trimming cut 2 bases from V and 9 bases from J; bases unmatched to any gene: 6. The germline V gene has CDR1 SNHLY and CDR2 FYNNEI. This CDR3 is CASSESPSGGTEQFF. The CDR3 nucleotides read TGTGCCAGCAGTGAATCTCCTAGCGGGGGGACTGAGCAGTTCTTC.

This chain links TRBV11-3 with TRBJ1-2, with unresolved D. The CDR3 is 13 residues long. The germline V gene has CDR1 SGHNT and CDR2 YENEEA. The germline V and J ends were trimmed by 0 bases and 8 bases, with 10 bases remaining between them. The CDR3 loop reads CASSLDNSRGYTF. The CDR3 nucleotides read TGTGCCAGCAGCTTAGATAATAGCCGCGGCTACACCTTC.